This T cell receptor beta chain was recovered during a study of response to subunit inactivated influenza vaccine. The study's findings and limits: The authors suggested that few new T cells are recruited per seasonal influenza vaccination.

TCRdb reanalysed the RT-PCR reads using MiXCR and keeps one entry per CDR3 protein. Of over 300,000 distinct CDR3 sequences listed, roughly a fifth are singletons. This clonotype was seen just once. Its antigen is currently unknown. The V and J ends lost 4 bases and 7 bases, in that order; junction bases with no gene match: 11. The length of the CDR3 is 16 residues. The receptor's source is a man between 50 and 75 years old who received an inactivated influenza vaccine. Sequencing used PBMCs from blood, obtained 21 months after vaccination. The chain links TRBV5-3 to TRBJ2-1; TRBD1 matches at 10 bases. Being an ORF, TRBV5-3 has a function that is uncertain. This chain's CDR3 is CARSRTGGYLSNEQFF. In DNA, the CDR3 is TGTGCCAGAAGCCGGACAGGGGGTTACTTATCTAATGAGCAGTTCTTC.